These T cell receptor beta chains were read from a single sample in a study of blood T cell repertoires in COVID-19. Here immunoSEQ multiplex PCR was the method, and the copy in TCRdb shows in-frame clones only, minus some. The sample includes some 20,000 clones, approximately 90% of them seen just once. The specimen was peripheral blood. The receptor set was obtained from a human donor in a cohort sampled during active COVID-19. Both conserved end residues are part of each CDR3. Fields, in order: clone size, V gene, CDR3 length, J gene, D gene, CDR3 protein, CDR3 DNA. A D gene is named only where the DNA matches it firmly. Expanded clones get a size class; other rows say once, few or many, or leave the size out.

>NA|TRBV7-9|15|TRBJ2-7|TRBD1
CASSFQTGGADEQYF
TGTGCCAGCAGCTTCCAGACAGGGGGCGCGGACGAGCAGTACTTC
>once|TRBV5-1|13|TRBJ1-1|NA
CASSFAGNTEAFF
TGCGCCAGCAGCTTCGCGGGGAACACTGAAGCTTTCTTT
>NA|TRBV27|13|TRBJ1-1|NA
CASSLFMNTEAFF
TGTGCCAGCAGTTTATTCATGAACACTGAAGCTTTCTTT
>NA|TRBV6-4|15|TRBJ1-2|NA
CASSDSSGKNYGYTF
TGTGCCAGCAGTGACTCGTCAGGTAAGAACTATGGCTACACCTTC
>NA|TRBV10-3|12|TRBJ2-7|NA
CAISDHVYEQYF
TGTGCCATCAGTGATCATGTGTACGAGCAGTACTTC
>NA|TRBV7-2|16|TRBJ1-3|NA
CASSFRRTASGNTIYF
TGTGCCAGCAGCTTCCGGCGGACAGCCTCTGGAAACACCATATATTTT
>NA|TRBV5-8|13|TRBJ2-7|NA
CASSLVAGYEQYF
TGTGCCAGCAGCTTGGTGGCGGGGTACGAGCAGTACTTC
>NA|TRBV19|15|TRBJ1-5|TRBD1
CASSIQGAKEQPQHF
TGTGCCAGTAGTATCCAGGGGGCGAAGGAACAGCCCCAGCATTTT
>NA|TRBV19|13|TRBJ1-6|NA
CASAGVYNSPLHF
TGTGCCAGTGCAGGGGTTTATAATTCACCCCTCCACTTT
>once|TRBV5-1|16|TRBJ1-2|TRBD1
CASSLAGLPGQGGYTF
TGCGCCAGCAGCTTGGCCGGCCTCCCGGGACAGGGGGGCTACACCTTC
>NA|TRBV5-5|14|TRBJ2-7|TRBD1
CASSAGQEAYEQYF
TGTGCCAGCAGCGCGGGACAGGAGGCCTACGAGCAGTACTTC
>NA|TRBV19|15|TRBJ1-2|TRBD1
CASSGRQGVGGSYTF
TGTGCCAGTAGTGGAAGACAGGGAGTAGGAGGTAGCTACACCTTC
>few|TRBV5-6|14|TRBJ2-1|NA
CASSPGLLPNEQFF
TGTGCCAGCAGCCCGGGACTTCTCCCGAATGAGCAGTTCTTC
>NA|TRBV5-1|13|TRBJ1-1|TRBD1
CASSSKGATEAFF
TGCGCCAGCAGCTCTAAGGGGGCGACTGAAGCTTTCTTT
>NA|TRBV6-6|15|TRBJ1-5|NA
CASSYGTRGNQPQHF
TGTGCCAGCAGTTACGGGACAAGGGGAAATCAGCCCCAGCATTTT
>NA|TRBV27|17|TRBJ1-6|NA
CASWKSGGGGANSPLHF
TGTGCCAGCTGGAAGAGCGGGGGGGGAGGAGCGAATTCACCCCTCCACTTT
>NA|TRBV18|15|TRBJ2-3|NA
CASSADGVSTDTQYF
TGTGCCAGCTCAGCCGACGGGGTTAGCACAGATACGCAGTATTTT
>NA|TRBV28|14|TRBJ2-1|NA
CASSLEVGYNEQFF
TGTGCCAGCAGTTTAGAGGTTGGGTACAATGAGCAGTTCTTC
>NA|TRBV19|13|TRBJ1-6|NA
CASSIVGNSPLHF
TGTGCCAGTAGTATCGTCGGTAATTCACCCCTCCACTTT
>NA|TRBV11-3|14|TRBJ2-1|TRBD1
CASSTRGPYNEQFF
TGTGCCAGCAGCACCAGGGGGCCTTACAATGAGCAGTTCTTC
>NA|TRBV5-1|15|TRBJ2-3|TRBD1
CASSSGTGFTDTQYF
TGCGCCAGCAGCTCCGGGACAGGGTTCACAGATACGCAGTATTTT
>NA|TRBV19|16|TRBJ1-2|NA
CASKNGNLGANYGYTF
TGTGCCAGTAAGAACGGCAACTTGGGAGCTAACTATGGCTACACCTTC
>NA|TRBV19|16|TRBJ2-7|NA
CASSIPGSSGIYEQYF
TGTGCCAGTAGTATACCCGGGAGTAGCGGCATATACGAGCAGTACTTC
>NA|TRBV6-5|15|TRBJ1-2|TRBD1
CASSSQDRGRDGYTF
TGTGCCAGCAGTTCCCAAGACAGGGGGCGGGATGGCTACACCTTC
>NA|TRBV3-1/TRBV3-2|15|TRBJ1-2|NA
CASSLSGGGNYGYTF
TGTGCCAGCAGCCTCTCCGGGGGTGGGAACTATGGCTACACCTTC
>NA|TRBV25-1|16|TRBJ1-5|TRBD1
CASSEAGTGGGQPQHF
TGTGCCAGCAGTGAGGCCGGGACAGGGGGTGGGCAGCCCCAGCATTTT
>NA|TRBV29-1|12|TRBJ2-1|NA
CSADPQYNEQFF
TGCAGCGCTGACCCGCAGTACAATGAGCAGTTCTTC
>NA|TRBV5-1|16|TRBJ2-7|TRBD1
CASSLGDSTFSYEQYF
TGCGCCAGCAGCTTGGGGGACAGTACCTTCTCCTACGAGCAGTACTTC
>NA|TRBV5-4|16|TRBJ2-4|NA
CASSLGPRGPEDIQYF
TGTGCCAGCAGCCTTGGACCCCGTGGTCCGGAGGACATTCAGTACTTC
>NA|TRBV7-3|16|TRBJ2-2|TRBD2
CASSFSGRLGTGELFF
TGTGCCAGCAGCTTTAGCGGGAGGTTGGGTACCGGGGAGCTGTTTTTT
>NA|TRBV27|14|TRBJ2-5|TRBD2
CASSGGEGWETQYF
TGTGCCAGCAGTGGGGGGGAAGGCTGGGAGACCCAGTACTTC
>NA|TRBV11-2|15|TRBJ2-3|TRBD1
CASSHPGGLSDTQYF
TGTGCCAGCAGCCATCCAGGGGGATTATCAGATACGCAGTATTTT
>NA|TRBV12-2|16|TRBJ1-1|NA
CASRSGGGLENTEAFF
TGTGCAAGTCGCTCCGGGGGAGGGTTAGAGAACACTGAAGCTTTCTTT
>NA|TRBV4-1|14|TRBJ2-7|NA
CASSQTRLSYEQYF
TGCGCCAGCAGCCAAACTAGGCTATCCTACGAGCAGTACTTC
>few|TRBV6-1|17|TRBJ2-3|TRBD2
CASSEMAAGGGTDTQYF
TGTGCCAGCAGTGAAATGGCAGCGGGAGGAGGCACAGATACGCAGTATTTT
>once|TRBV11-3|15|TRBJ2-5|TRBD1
CASSYRQGAFETQYF
TGTGCCAGCAGTTATCGACAGGGAGCTTTCGAGACCCAGTACTTC
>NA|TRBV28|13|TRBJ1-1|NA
CASSQQENTEAFF
TGTGCCAGCAGTCAACAGGAGAACACTGAAGCTTTCTTT
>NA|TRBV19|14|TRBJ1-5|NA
CASSMAGPGEPQHF
TGTGCCAGTAGTATGGCGGGACCAGGTGAGCCCCAGCATTTT
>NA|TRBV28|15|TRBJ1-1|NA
CASTVSPWAGTEAFF
TGTGCCAGCACCGTGAGTCCGTGGGCGGGCACTGAAGCTTTCTTT
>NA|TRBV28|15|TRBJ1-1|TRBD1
CASSLFPTGGTEAFF
TGTGCCAGCAGTTTATTCCCTACAGGGGGCACTGAAGCTTTCTTT
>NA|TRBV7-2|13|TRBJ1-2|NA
CASSFDRKVGYTF
TGTGCCAGCAGCTTCGACAGGAAAGTTGGCTACACCTTC
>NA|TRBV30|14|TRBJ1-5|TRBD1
CAWSYRGGNQPQHF
TGTGCCTGGAGTTACAGGGGCGGCAATCAGCCCCAGCATTTT
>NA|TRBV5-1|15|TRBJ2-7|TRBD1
CASTSGTGAFYEQYF
TGCGCCAGCACCTCCGGGACAGGGGCCTTCTACGAGCAGTACTTC
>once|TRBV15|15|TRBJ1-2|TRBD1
CATSRVQGVTYGYTF
TGTGCCACCAGCAGAGTACAGGGGGTTACCTATGGCTACACCTTC
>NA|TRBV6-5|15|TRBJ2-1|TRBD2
CASSGTYAGGNEQFF
TGTGCCAGCAGCGGGACTTACGCGGGAGGGAATGAGCAGTTCTTC
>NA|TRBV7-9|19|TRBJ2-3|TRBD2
CASSLSGLGGGSRTDTQYF
TGTGCCAGCAGCTTATCCGGTCTTGGTGGCGGGAGCCGCACAGATACGCAGTATTTT
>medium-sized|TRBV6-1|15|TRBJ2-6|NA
CASSEDNSGANVLTF
TGTGCCAGCAGTGAGGACAACTCTGGGGCCAACGTCCTGACTTTC
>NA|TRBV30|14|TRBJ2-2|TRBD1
CAWEGASGTGELFF
TGTGCCTGGGAGGGGGCATCGGGCACCGGGGAGCTGTTTTTT
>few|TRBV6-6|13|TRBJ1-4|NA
CASSYSGSEKLFF
TGTGCCAGCAGTTACAGCGGTAGTGAAAAACTGTTTTTT